The 3 T cell receptor beta chains reported below all come from one sample, sequenced in a study of graft-versus-host responses after intestinal transplantation. These receptors' antigens are unknown. The assay was immunoSEQ multiplex PCR, and TCRdb's table has in-frame clones only and misses some. The sample has around 97,000 clones, around 91% seen once. The sample here was unstimulated CD4+ T cells sorted from spleen or lymph node cells, taken before transplant. The receptors were gathered from a human donor who was the organ donor for an intestinal transplant.

The chain has TRBV27 and TRBJ1-1; D gene uncertain. The CDR3 has 17 amino acids. Germline CDR1 and CDR2: MNHEY and SMNVEV (reference sequence). V lost 3 bases, J lost 2 bases, and 19 bases lay in between. The CDR3 loop reads CASSFARHHATNTEAFF. The CDR3 coding sequence is TGTGCCAGCAGTTTTGCAAGACACCACGCCACAAACACTGAAGCTTTCTTT.

The CDR3 loop reads CASRTPGQGFYEQYF. DNA of the CDR3: TGTGCCAGCAGGACACCGGGACAGGGTTTCTACGAGCAGTACTTC. The J gene is TRBJ2-7, the V gene TRBV6-5, with TRBD1 matching 9 bases. V shed 6 bases, J shed 3 bases, and the junction held 9 bases outside the gene matches. Germline V gives CDR1 MNHEY, CDR2 SVGAGI. This CDR3 comprises 15 residues.

In regard to this clone: One junction end disagrees with the germline gene, perhaps due to a read error. J is TRBJ1-4 and V is TRBV27; TRBD1 might be the D (5 bases). This CDR3 is 16 amino acids long. Looked up from germline, CDR1 is MNHEY and CDR2 is SMNVEV (reference sequence). CDR3 bases: TGTGCCAGCAGTCAATACAGGTTGTCAACTAATGAAGAACTGTTTTTT. Translated, it gives CASSQYRLSTNEELFF. The whole variable domain, filled in from reference TRBV27 and TRBJ1-4, reads EAQVTQNPRYLITVTGKKLTVTCSQNMNHEYMSWYRQDPGLGLRQIYYSMNVEVTDKGDVPEGYKVSRKEKRNFPLILESPSPNQTSLYFCASSQYRLSTNEELFFGSGTQLSVL.